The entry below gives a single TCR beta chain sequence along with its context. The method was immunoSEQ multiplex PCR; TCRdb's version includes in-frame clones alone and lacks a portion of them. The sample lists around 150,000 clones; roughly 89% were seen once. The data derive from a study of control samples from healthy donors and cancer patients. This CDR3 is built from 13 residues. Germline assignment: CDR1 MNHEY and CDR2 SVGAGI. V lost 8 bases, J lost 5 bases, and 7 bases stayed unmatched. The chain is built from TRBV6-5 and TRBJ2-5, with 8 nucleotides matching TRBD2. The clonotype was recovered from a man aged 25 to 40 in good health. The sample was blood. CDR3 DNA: TGTGCCAGCCCACGGGGGGGGCTGGAGACCCAGTACTTC. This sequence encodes CASPRGGLETQYF.